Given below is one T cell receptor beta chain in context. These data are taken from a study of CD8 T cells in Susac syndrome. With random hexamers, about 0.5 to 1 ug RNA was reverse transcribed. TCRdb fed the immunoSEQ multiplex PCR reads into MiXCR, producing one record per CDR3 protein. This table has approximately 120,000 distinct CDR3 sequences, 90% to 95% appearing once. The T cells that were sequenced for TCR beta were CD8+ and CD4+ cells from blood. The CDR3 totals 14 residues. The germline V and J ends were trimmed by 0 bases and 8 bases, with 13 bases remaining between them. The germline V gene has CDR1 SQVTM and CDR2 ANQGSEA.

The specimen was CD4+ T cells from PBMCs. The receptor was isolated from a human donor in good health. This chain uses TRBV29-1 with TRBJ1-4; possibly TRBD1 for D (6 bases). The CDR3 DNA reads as TGCAGCGTTGAAGATAGGGGGGGATCCGAAAAACTGTTTTTT. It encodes CSVEDRGGSEKLFF.